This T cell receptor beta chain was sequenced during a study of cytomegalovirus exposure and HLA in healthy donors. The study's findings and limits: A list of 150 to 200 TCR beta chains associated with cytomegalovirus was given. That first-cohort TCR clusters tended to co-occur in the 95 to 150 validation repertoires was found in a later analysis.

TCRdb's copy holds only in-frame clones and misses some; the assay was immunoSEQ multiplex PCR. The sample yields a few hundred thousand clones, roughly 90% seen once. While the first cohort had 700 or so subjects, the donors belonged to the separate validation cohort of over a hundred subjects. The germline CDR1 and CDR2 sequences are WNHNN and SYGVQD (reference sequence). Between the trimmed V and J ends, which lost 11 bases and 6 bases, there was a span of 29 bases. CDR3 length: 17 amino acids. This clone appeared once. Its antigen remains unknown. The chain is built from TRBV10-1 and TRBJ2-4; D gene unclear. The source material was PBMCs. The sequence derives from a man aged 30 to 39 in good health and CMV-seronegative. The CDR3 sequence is CAVAHGVCLWCRNIQYF. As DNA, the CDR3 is TGCGCCGTCGCCCATGGTGTTTGTCTGTGGTGTAGAAACATTCAGTACTTC.